These 13 T cell receptor beta chains originate from one sample sequenced in a study of T-cell memory formation after mild COVID-19. TCRdb re-called the 5' RACE reads with MiXCR, one entry per CDR3 protein. The sample carries 250,000 to 300,000 distinct CDR3 sequences, around 15% recorded once. Sequenced input: PBMCs or a T cell subset sorted from them (not recorded which). Receptor source: a man aged 18-30 years who had mild COVID-19 (a few samples of this study predate the infection). Cell type and time point are not known.

This clonotype has only a few counts. The chain uses TRBV20-1 and TRBJ2-5; tentative D call: TRBD2 (5 bases). Germline CDR1 reads DFQATT; CDR2 reads SNEGSKA (reference sequence). This CDR3 spans 12 amino acids. V was shortened by 6 bases and J by 2 bases, with 10 bases between the two germline ends. CDR3 DNA sequence: TGCAGTGCCCGTGAGGGTCAAGAGACCCAGTACTTC. Amino acids: CSAREGQETQYF.

This clonotype showed up just a few times. This sequence joins TRBV20-1 and TRBJ1-3; no firm D call. The V end was cut by 5 bases, the J end by 1 base, with 9 bases between. Germline V gene sequence: CDR1 DFQATT, CDR2 SNEGSKA (reference sequence). The CDR3 has 13 amino acids. This CDR3 is CSALSHSGNTIYF. CDR3 DNA sequence: TGCAGTGCTCTCAGTCATTCTGGAAACACCATATATTTT.

The chain carries TRBV2 and TRBJ1-1, with D possibly TRBD1 on 6 matching bases. The CDR3 sequence is 14 residues long. Trimming shortened V by 7 bases and J by 5 bases, and 17 bases separated the two germline ends. Germline values: CDR1 SNHLY, CDR2 FYNNEI. In DNA form, the CDR3 reads TGTGCCAGCACCCTGCAGGGGAAAGGGACTGAAGCTTTCTTT. Its protein is CASTLQGKGTEAFF.

The V and J genes are TRBV5-1 and TRBJ2-2, with unresolved D. The CDR3 spans 11 residues. The V end was cut by 4 bases, the J end by 9 bases, with 7 bases between. Germline V CDR1 and CDR2: SGHRS, YFSETQ. The CDR3 DNA follows: TGCGCCAGCAGCCTGGGCTGGGAGCTGTTTTTT. The encoded protein is CASSLGWELFF.

V usage is TRBV19 and J usage is TRBJ2-1, with D possibly being TRBD1 (6 bases). Between the trimmed V and J ends, which lost 7 bases and 6 bases, there was a span of 16 bases. The length of the CDR3 is 14 residues. Germline loops: CDR1 LNHDA, CDR2 SQIVND (reference sequence). The CDR3 loop is CASMENRAGNEQFF. CDR3 DNA: TGTGCCAGTATGGAGAACAGGGCGGGCAATGAGCAGTTCTTC.

In its sample, this clonotype was seen a few times. CDR3 protein: CASGSGYSARDTQYF. CDR3 coding DNA: TGTGCTAGTGGTTCCGGATACAGTGCGAGAGATACGCAGTATTTT. The rearrangement uses TRBV12-5 and TRBJ2-3, with D unresolved. Trimming took off 4 bases at V and 5 bases at J, with 16 bases between the two ends. CDR1 is LGHNT and CDR2 is FRNRAP in the germline V gene. This CDR3 region has 15 residues.

The chain combines TRBV12-3 or TRBV12-4 with TRBJ1-1; D uncertain. CDR3 length equals 13 residues. V lost 3 bases and J 6 bases, leaving 11 bases between the germline ends. DNA for the CDR3: TGTGCCAGCAGTTTTACAATTCGGGCTGAAGCTTTCTTT. Amino acid sequence: CASSFTIRAEAFF.

The chain joins TRBV5-4 to TRBJ2-7; D remains ambiguous. The V gene's germline CDR1 is SGHNT and CDR2 YYREEE (reference sequence). The V and J ends lost 0 bases and 0 bases respectively, with 10 bases between them. CDR3 length: 15 amino acids. CDR3: CASSLVGKSSYEQYV. The CDR3 region has the DNA TGTGCCAGCAGCTTGGTAGGTAAGAGCTCCTACGAGCAGTACGTC.

This clonotype was counted at least ten times. This chain links TRBV5-1 with TRBJ2-3; D is unclear. CDR1 and CDR2 from the germline V gene are SGHRS and YFSETQ. The CDR3 totals 14 residues. Trimming took off 4 bases at V and 1 base at J, with 10 bases between the two ends. CDR3 loop: CASSPSPGTDTQYF. The CDR3 DNA is TGCGCCAGCAGCCCAAGCCCGGGCACAGATACGCAGTATTTT.

This clonotype was detected a few times. The chain has TRBV12-3 or TRBV12-4 and TRBJ1-5; maybe TRBD1 (5 bases). V was cut by 3 bases and J by 0 bases, with 9 bases left in between. CDR3 size: 15 residues. The CDR3 nucleotides are TGTGCCAGCAGTTTTTCGGGGGGTAGCAATCAGCCCCAGCATTTT. Its translation is CASSFSGGSNQPQHF.

This clonotype was detected many times. The chain is built from TRBV7-2 and TRBJ1-5; tentatively, D is TRBD1 (5 bases). The CDR3 contains 13 residues. The V gene lost 6 bases and the J gene lost 7 bases, with 13 bases spanning the gap. Per germline, CDR1 SGHTA and CDR2 FQGNSA. CDR3 nucleotides: TGTGCCAGCAGTTCCCAGGGTGACCAGCCCCAGCATTTT. This codes for CASSSQGDQPQHF.

This clonotype was seen only a few times. The chain couples TRBV4-2 to TRBJ2-7; D unclear. Between the trimmed V and J ends, which lost 3 bases and 3 bases, there was a span of 6 bases. Per the germline V gene, CDR1 is LGHNA and CDR2 is YNFKEQ. This CDR3 is built from 12 residues. In DNA, the CDR3 is TGTGCCAGCAGCCACGACGGCTACGAGCAGTACTTC. Amino acids: CASSHDGYEQYF.

This clonotype was counted only a few times. The chain employs TRBV2 and TRBJ2-5; D is possibly TRBD1 (5 bases). Trimming left V 7 bases short and J 3 bases short, with 12 bases between. Germline CDR1 is SNHLY and CDR2 is FYNNEI. The CDR3 consists of 13 residues. The DNA for the CDR3 is TGTGCCAGCACCAGCTCAGGGAAAGAGACCCAGTACTTC. This encodes CASTSSGKETQYF.